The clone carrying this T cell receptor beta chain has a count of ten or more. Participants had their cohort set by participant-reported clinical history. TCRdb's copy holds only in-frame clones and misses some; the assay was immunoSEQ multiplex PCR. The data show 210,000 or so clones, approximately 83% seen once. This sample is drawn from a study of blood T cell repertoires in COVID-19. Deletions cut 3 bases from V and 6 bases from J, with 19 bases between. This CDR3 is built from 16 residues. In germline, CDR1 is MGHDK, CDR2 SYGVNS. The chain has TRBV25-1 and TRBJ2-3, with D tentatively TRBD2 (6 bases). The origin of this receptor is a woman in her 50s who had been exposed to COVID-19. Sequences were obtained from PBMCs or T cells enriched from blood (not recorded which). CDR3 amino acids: CASSDLRDCVSDTQYF. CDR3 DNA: TGTGCCAGCAGTGACCTCCGGGACTGTGTTAGCGATACGCAGTATTTT.